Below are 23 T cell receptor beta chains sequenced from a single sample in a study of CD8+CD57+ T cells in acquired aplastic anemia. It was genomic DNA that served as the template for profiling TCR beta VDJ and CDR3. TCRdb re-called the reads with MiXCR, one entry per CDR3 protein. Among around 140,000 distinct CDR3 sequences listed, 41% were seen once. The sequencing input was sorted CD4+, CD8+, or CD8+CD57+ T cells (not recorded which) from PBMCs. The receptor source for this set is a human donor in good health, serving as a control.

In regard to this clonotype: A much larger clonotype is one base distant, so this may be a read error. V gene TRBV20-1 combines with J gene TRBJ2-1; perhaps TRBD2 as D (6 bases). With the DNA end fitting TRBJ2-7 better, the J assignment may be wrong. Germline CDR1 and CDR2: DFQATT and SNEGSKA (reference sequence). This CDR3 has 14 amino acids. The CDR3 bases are TGCAGTGCCCCGCCGGGACTCCCCTACAATGAGCAGTACTTC. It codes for CSAPPGLPYNEQYF.

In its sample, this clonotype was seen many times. The CDR3 nucleotides are TGTGCCAGCAGCTTTCCCAGTCAGCCCCAGCATTTT. Protein: CASSFPSQPQHF. V usage is TRBV5-8 and J usage is TRBJ1-5; D unclear. The CDR3 length is 12 residues. V was shortened by 2 bases and J by 6 bases, with 6 bases between the two germline ends. The V gene's germline CDR1 is SGHTS and CDR2 YDEGEE.

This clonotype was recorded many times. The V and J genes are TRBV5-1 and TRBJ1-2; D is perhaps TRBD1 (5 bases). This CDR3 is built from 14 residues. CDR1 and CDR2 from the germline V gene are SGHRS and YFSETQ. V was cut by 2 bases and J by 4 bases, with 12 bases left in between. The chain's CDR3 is CASSFEARGYGYTF. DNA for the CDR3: TGCGCCAGCAGCTTTGAGGCTAGGGGCTATGGCTACACCTTC.

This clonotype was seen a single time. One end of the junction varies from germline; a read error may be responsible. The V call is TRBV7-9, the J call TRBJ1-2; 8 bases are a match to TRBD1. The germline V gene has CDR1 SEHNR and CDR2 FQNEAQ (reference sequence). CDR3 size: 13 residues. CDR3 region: CANSRDRSYGYTF. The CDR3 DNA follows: TGTGCCAACAGCAGGGACAGGTCCTATGGCTACACCTTC. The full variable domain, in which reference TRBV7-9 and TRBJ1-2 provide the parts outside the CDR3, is DTGVSQNPRHKITKRGQNVTFRCDPISEHNRLYWYRQTLGQGPEFLTYFQNEAQLEKSRLLSDRFSAERPKGSFSTLEIQRTEQGDSAMYLCANSRDRSYGYTFGSGTRLTVV.

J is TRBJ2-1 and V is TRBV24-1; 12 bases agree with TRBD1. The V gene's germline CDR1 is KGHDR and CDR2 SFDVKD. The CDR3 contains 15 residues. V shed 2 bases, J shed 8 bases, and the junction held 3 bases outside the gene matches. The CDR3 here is CATSDSGQGAHEQFF. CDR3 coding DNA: TGTGCCACCAGTGATTCGGGACAGGGGGCGCATGAGCAGTTCTTC.

The CDR3 DNA follows: TGTGCCAGCAGTTTAGGACAGGGAAACACCGGGGAGCTGTTTTTT. Translated: CASSLGQGNTGELFF. V and J are TRBV12-3 or TRBV12-4 and TRBJ2-2, with TRBD1 matching over 7 bases. The CDR3 contains 15 residues. Trimming took 1 base from V and 2 from J; bases not matched to a gene: 1.

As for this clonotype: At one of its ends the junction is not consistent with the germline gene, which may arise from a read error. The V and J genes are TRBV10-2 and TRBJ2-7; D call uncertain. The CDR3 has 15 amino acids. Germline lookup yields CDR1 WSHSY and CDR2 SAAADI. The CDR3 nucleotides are TGCGTCAGCAGTGGGCTGCGCCCCCCGAGCGACGAGCAGTACTTC. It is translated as CVSSGLRPPSDEQYF.

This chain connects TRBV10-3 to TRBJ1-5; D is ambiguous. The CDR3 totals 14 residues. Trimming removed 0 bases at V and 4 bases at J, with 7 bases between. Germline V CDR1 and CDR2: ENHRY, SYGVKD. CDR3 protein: CAISESTGNQPQHF. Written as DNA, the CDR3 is TGTGCCATCAGTGAGTCGACGGGAAATCAGCCCCAGCATTTT.

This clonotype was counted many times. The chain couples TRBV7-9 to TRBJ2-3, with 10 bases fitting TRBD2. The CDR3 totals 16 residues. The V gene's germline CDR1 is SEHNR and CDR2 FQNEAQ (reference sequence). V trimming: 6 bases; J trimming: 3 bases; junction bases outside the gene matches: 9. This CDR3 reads CASRPLTSGITDTQYF. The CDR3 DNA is TGTGCCAGCAGGCCTCTTACTAGCGGGATTACAGATACGCAGTATTTT.

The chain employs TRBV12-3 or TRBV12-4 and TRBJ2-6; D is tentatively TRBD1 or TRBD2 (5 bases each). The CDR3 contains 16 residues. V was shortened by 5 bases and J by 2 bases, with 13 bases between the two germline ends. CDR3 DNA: TGTGCCAGCAGTCCTGGGACGGAGACTGGGGCCAACGTCCTGACTTTC. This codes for CASSPGTETGANVLTF.

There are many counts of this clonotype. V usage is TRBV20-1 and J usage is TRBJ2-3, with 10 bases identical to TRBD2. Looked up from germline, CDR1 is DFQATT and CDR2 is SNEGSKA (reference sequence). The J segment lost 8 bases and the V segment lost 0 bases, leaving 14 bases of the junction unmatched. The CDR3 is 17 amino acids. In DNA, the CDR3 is TGCAGTGCTAGAGATCTCATAGCGGGGGGCCGTCTGGGTACGCAGTATTTT. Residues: CSARDLIAGGRLGTQYF.

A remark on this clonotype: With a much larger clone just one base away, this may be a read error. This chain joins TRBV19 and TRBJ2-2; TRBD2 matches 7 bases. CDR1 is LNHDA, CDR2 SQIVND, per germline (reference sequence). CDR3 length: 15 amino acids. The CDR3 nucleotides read TGTGCCAGTAGAAACCTAGCGGCAAACACCGGGGAGCCGTTTTTT. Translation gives CASRNLAANTGEPFF.

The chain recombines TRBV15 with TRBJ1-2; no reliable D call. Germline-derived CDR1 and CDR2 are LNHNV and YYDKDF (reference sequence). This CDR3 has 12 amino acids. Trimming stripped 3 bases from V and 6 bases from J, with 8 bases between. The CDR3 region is CATSRGNDGYTF. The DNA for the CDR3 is TGTGCCACCAGCAGGGGGAACGATGGCTACACCTTC. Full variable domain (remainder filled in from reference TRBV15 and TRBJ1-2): DAMVIQNPRYQVTQFGKPVTLSCSQTLNHNVMYWYQQKSSQAPKLLFHYYDKDFNNEADTPDNFQSRRPNTSFCFLDIRSPGLGDTAMYLCATSRGNDGYTFGSGTRLTVV.

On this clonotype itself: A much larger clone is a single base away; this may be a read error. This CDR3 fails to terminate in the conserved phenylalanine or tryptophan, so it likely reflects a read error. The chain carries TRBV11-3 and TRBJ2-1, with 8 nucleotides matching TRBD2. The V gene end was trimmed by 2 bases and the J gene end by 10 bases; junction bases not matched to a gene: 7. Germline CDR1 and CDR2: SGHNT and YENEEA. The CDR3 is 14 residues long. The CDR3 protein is CASSLLGLGKEQFL. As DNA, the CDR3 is TGTGCCAGCAGCTTACTGGGACTAGGAAAAGAGCAGTTCCTC.

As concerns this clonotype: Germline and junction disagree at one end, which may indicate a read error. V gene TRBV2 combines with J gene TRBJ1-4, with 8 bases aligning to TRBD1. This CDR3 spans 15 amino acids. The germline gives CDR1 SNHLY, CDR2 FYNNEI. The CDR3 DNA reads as TGTGCCAGCAGGGACAGGGCTACAACTAATGAAAAACTGTTCTTT. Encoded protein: CASRDRATTNEKLFF. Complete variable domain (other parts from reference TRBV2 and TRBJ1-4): EPEVTQTPSHQVTQMGQEVILRCVPISNHLYFYWYRQILGQKVEFLVSFYNNEISEKSEIFDDQFSVERPDGSNFTLKIRSTKLEDSAMYFCASRDRATTNEKLFFGSGTQLSVL.

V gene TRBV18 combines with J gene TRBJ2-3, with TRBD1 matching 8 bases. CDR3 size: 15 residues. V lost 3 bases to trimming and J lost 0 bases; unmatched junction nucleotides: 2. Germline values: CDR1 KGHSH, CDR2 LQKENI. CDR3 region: CASSPRTGSTDTQYF. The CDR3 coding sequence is TGTGCCAGCTCACCTCGGACAGGGAGCACAGATACGCAGTATTTT.

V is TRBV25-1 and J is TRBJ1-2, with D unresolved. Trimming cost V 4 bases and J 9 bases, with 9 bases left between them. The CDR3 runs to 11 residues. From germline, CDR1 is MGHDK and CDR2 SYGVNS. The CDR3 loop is CASSVSASYTF. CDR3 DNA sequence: TGTGCCAGCAGTGTATCGGCTAGCTACACCTTC.

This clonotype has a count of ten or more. In DNA form, the CDR3 reads TGTGCCACCAGTGATTCCGGACTAGCGGGGCCTAGCTCCTACAATGAGCAGTTCTTC. This gives the protein CATSDSGLAGPSSYNEQFF. The chain is built from TRBV24-1 and TRBJ2-1; 12 positions match TRBD2. Germline V lookup: CDR1 KGHDR, CDR2 SFDVKD. The CDR3 sequence is 19 residues long. Trimming took 2 bases from V and 0 from J; bases not matched to a gene: 7.

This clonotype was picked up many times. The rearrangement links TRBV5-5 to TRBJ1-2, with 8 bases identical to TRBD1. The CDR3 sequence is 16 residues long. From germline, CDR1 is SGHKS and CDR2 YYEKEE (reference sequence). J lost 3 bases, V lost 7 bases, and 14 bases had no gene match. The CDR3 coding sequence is TGTGCCAGCGGACCGCTTGGACAGGGTAGGGACTATGGCTACACCTTC. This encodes CASGPLGQGRDYGYTF.

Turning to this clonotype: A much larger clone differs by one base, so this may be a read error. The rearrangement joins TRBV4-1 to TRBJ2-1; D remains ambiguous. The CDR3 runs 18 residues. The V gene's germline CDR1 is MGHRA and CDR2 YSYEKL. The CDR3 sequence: CASGQTIPPFRSYNEQFF. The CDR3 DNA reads TGCGCCAGCGGCCAAACTATACCGCCCTTTCGCTCCTACAATGAGCAGTTCTTC.

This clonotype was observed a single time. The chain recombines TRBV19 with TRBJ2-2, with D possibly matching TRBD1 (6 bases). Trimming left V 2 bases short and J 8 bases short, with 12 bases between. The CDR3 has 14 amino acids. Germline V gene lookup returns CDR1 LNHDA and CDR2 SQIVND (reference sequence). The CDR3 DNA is TGTGCCAGTAGTATAAGGGGGTGGACAGGGGAGCTGTTTTTT. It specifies CASSIRGWTGELFF.

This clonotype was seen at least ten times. The CDR3 nucleotides read TGCGCCAGCAGTCCCAGGGCGGCTAACTATGGCTACACCTTC. It translates to CASSPRAANYGYTF. The J gene is TRBJ1-2, the V gene TRBV5-1; perhaps TRBD1 as D (5 bases). With 5 bases removed from V and 0 bases from J, the gap between germline ends came to 11 bases. This CDR3 is built from 14 residues. Germline lookup yields CDR1 SGHRS and CDR2 YFSETQ.

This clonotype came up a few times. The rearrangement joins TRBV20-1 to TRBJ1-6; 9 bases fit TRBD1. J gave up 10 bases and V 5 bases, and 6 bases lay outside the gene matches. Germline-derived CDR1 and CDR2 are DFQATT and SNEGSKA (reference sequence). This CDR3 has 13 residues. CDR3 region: CSAWDRVGSPLHF. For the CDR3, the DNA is TGCAGTGCTTGGGACAGGGTAGGGTCACCCCTCCACTTT.